This T cell receptor (beta chain) was found in a study of cytomegalovirus exposure and HLA in healthy donors. The V gene's germline CDR1 is SGHAT and CDR2 FQDESV (reference sequence). V shed 5 bases, J shed 4 bases, and the junction held 11 bases outside the gene matches. The CDR3 runs 16 residues. About this clone itself: Its antigen is not known.

Study outcomes and limitations: The authors enumerated some 160 TCR beta chains as linked to cytomegalovirus. An analysis was carried out later, and it reportedly showed fewer N-insertions in an Asian-associated ancestry cluster than the approximately 670-donor mean.

The PCR ran on 60 Vbeta and 13 Jbeta primers. Only in-frame clones appear in the TCRdb table, and some are missing; sequencing was by immunoSEQ multiplex PCR. In the table there are some 150,000 clones, approximately 85% of which are singletons. The sequenced sample consisted of PBMCs. The sequence derives from a man in his fifties or sixties in good health and CMV-seropositive. V usage is TRBV11-1 and J usage is TRBJ1-3; 7 nucleotides match TRBD1. The CDR3 protein is CASSLRTRQGGNTIYF. The CDR3 DNA reads TGTGCCAGCAGCCTGCGAACCCGACAGGGAGGAAACACCATATATTTT.